Here is one TCR beta chain with its context. Its specificity is unknown. This sample was included in a study of T cell repertoires in aging, cancer and after chemotherapy. Study in general: Chronic lymphocytic leukemia patients on fludarabine- or bendamustine-based regimens gave paired samples before and after chemotherapy.

Multiplex touch-down PCR with TRB-A/B primers amplified rearranged V-D-J TRB sequences. Via MiXCR, TCRdb re-called the multiplex PCR reads, giving one row per CDR3 protein. The profile shows 7,000 to 9,500 distinct CDR3 sequences, about 22% of them singletons. General study findings and limits: In healthy donors, age-related TCR diversity loss mainly reflected lost richness. The repertoire data cannot show anything about immunological memory following chemotherapy. Lymphoid organ infiltration in hematological cancer patients may impair thymic emigration or peripheral T cell expansion.

V dropped 8 bases and J dropped 6; count of bases not matched to a gene: 11. The CDR3 consists of 14 residues. Germline CDR1 MDHEN, CDR2 SYDVKM. Peripheral blood genomic DNA, not sorted cells or RNA, was the template. The rearrangement uses TRBV28 and TRBJ2-3, with 7 positions matching TRBD2. The TCR sequence derives from a human donor with a blood cancer. The donor label of this sample is uncertain. The specimen sequenced was blood. The CDR3 sequence: CASFRAGAIDTQYF. The CDR3 DNA sequence: TGTGCCAGCTTCCGGGCGGGAGCAATTGATACGCAGTATTTT.